The 24 T cell receptor beta chains listed next were all sequenced from one sample in a study of cytomegalovirus exposure and HLA in healthy donors. The study ran its PCR with 60 Vbeta and 13 Jbeta primers. TCRdb keeps only in-frame clones here, not all; method: immunoSEQ multiplex PCR. Counted here are some 160,000 clones, around 84% occurring once; the ten biggest clones make up approximately 2.5%. Sample: PBMCs. The origin of the receptors is a man younger than 45 in good health and CMV-seropositive.

The chain links TRBV5-1 to TRBJ2-3, with unresolved D. Germline V gene data show CDR1 as SGHRS and CDR2 as YFSETQ. This CDR3 contains 14 residues. V dropped 4 bases and J dropped 3 bases, with 12 bases sitting between them. The CDR3 reads CASSLGRSTDTQYF. In nucleotides, the CDR3 is TGCGCCAGCAGCCTCGGCAGGTCAACAGATACGCAGTATTTT.

This clone was recorded once. The chain employs TRBV6-5 and TRBJ1-3; TRBD1 matches at 7 bases. Germline CDR1 MNHEY, CDR2 SVGAGI. This CDR3 has 14 amino acids. The junction had 5 bases not matched to a gene; V was cut back by 5 bases and J by 4 bases. The CDR3 is CASSRTGVGNTIYF. In DNA form, the CDR3 reads TGTGCCAGCAGTAGAACAGGGGTCGGAAACACCATATATTTT.

This chain uses TRBV18 with TRBJ2-1; unclear D gene. Germline V gene lookup returns CDR1 KGHSH and CDR2 LQKENI. The V gene lost 8 bases and the J gene lost 0 bases, with 11 bases spanning the gap. CDR3 length: 14 residues. CDR3 in amino acids: CASLGELSYNEQFF. CDR3 sequence (DNA): TGTGCCAGCCTCGGTGAGCTCTCCTACAATGAGCAGTTCTTC.

The V call is TRBV15, the J call TRBJ2-5, with D uncertain. V was cut by 0 bases and J by 3 bases, with 5 bases left in between. The CDR3 length is 13 residues. Germline V gene data show CDR1 as LNHNV and CDR2 as YYDKDF (reference sequence). The CDR3 region has the DNA TGTGCCACCAGCAGAGATCTTGAAGAGACCCAGTACTTC. It translates to CATSRDLEETQYF.

The chain links TRBV6-5 to TRBJ2-4, with TRBD1 matching over 7 bases. The V and J ends lost 4 bases and 2 bases, in that order; junction bases with no gene match: 5. CDR3 length: 15 residues. Germline V lookup: CDR1 MNHEY, CDR2 SVGAGI. The CDR3 reads CASSSPGGPKNIQYF. CDR3 in DNA: TGTGCCAGCAGTTCGCCAGGGGGTCCCAAAAACATTCAGTACTTC.

The gene calls are TRBV5-4 and TRBJ2-3; 10 positions match TRBD2. Losses at the gene ends were 1 base for V and 4 bases for J; bases not matched to a gene: 6. The CDR3 length is 16 residues. Germline CDR1 is SGHNT and CDR2 is YYREEE (reference sequence). This CDR3 reads CASSLKREGGADTQYF. CDR3 in DNA: TGTGCCAGCAGCTTGAAGCGGGAGGGAGGGGCAGATACGCAGTATTTT.

This chain connects TRBV18 to TRBJ1-1; D possibly corresponds to TRBD1 (5 bases). The CDR3 sequence is 15 residues long. The V end lost 3 bases, the J end lost 4 bases, and 15 bases lay between the germline ends. Germline V gene sequence: CDR1 KGHSH, CDR2 LQKENI. CDR3 coding DNA: TGTGCCAGCTCACCTACTGCAATAGGGGTCACTGAAGCTTTCTTT. Residues: CASSPTAIGVTEAFF.

The rearrangement links TRBV4-3 to TRBJ2-2; TRBD1 aligns across 9 bases. The CDR3 has 17 amino acids. Germline trimming cut 0 bases from V and 6 bases from J; bases unmatched to any gene: 8. Germline V CDR1 and CDR2: LGHNA, YSLEER. CDR3 coding DNA: TGCGCCAGCAGCCAAGAACGATTACAGGGGGCGGCCGGGGAGCTGTTTTTT. Residues: CASSQERLQGAAGELFF.

The chain couples TRBV7-9 to TRBJ1-1; D is uncertain. This CDR3 comprises 14 residues. Germline V lookup: CDR1 SEHNR, CDR2 FQNEAQ (reference sequence). Between the trimmed V and J ends, which lost 2 bases and 1 base, there was a span of 8 bases. In DNA form, the CDR3 reads TGTGCCAGCAGCTTATACTCAGGGAACACTGAAGCTTTCTTT. It codes for CASSLYSGNTEAFF.

This clone was seen only once. The V gene is TRBV29-1, the J gene TRBJ2-1; 9 positions match TRBD2. The CDR3 runs to 15 residues. Germline assignment: CDR1 SQVTM and CDR2 ANQGSEA. Germline trimming cut 0 bases from V and 5 bases from J; bases unmatched to any gene: 5. For the CDR3, the DNA is TGCAGCGTTGAAGACCGGCGGGAGGGGGACAATGAGCAGTTCTTC. Translation: CSVEDRREGDNEQFF.

The rearrangement joins TRBV7-8 to TRBJ2-7, with D perhaps matching TRBD1 (6 bases). With 3 bases removed from V and 4 bases from J, the gap between germline ends came to 10 bases. Germline lookup yields CDR1 SGHVS and CDR2 FQNEAQ. This CDR3 has 13 residues. The CDR3 DNA reads TGTGCCAGCAGCTTGGGCAGGGGTTACGAGCAGTACTTC. Protein product: CASSLGRGYEQYF.

This clone appeared once. The rearrangement uses TRBV11-3 and TRBJ2-2; the D is unclear. This CDR3 is 12 amino acids long. Germline V gene sequence: CDR1 SGHNT, CDR2 YENEEA. The germline V and J ends were trimmed by 7 bases and 6 bases, with 9 bases remaining between them. In nucleotides, the CDR3 is TGTGCCAGCACAAAATGGCCCGGGGAGCTGTTTTTT. Amino acid sequence: CASTKWPGELFF.

V gene TRBV4-1 combines with J gene TRBJ2-1; no clear D. CDR1 and CDR2 from the germline V gene are MGHRA and YSYEKL. V was cut by 4 bases and J by 1 base, with 11 bases left in between. This CDR3 comprises 15 residues. CDR3 residues: CASSLHQSSYNEQFF. The CDR3 DNA reads as TGCGCCAGCAGCCTCCACCAGTCGTCCTACAATGAGCAGTTCTTC.

This clone was found a few times. The genes are TRBV15 and TRBJ1-1; D possibly corresponds to TRBD1 (6 bases). This CDR3 is built from 18 residues. V was clipped by 2 bases and J by 3 bases, with 22 bases between them. Germline V gene sequence: CDR1 LNHNV, CDR2 YYDKDF (reference sequence). This chain's CDR3 is CATSRSLQGRRVDTEAFF. In DNA form, the CDR3 reads TGTGCCACCAGCAGATCCCTACAGGGTCGGAGAGTGGACACTGAAGCTTTCTTT. Based on the CDR3 plus reference TRBV15 and TRBJ1-1, the full variable domain is DAMVIQNPRYQVTQFGKPVTLSCSQTLNHNVMYWYQQKSSQAPKLLFHYYDKDFNNEADTPDNFQSRRPNTSFCFLDIRSPGLGDTAMYLCATSRSLQGRRVDTEAFFGQGTRLTVV.

The chain carries TRBV9 and TRBJ1-2; 10 nucleotides align to TRBD1. The CDR3 extends over 20 amino acids. Germline CDR1 is SGDLS and CDR2 is YYNGEE. With 0 bases clipped from V and 0 bases from J, the junction kept 14 bases outside the gene matches. CDR3 bases: TGTGCCAGCAGCGTAGATCGACAGGGGGCACGTGAGACGACTAACTATGGCTACACCTTC. This gives the protein CASSVDRQGARETTNYGYTF.

This clone was counted a few times. The V call is TRBV6-6, the J call TRBJ1-1; D is uncertain. Germline loops: CDR1 MNHNY, CDR2 SVGAGI (reference sequence). This CDR3 is built from 14 residues. The V end lost 8 bases, the J end lost 0 bases, and 13 bases lay between the germline ends. This chain's CDR3 is CASVTLTMNTEAFF. The CDR3 nucleotides read TGTGCCAGCGTGACTTTGACTATGAACACTGAAGCTTTCTTT.

The chain employs TRBV29-1 and TRBJ2-1; TRBD1 agrees at 10 bases. CDR3 length: 14 residues. With V trimmed by 5 bases and J by 5 bases, 6 bases remained unmatched. Germline V gene sequence: CDR1 SQVTM, CDR2 ANQGSEA. The CDR3 DNA reads TGCAGCGTTCCGACAGGGGGCGCGAACAATGAGCAGTTCTTC. Translation gives CSVPTGGANNEQFF.

This clone was observed a handful of times. CDR3: CASSYSVTDEAFF. The CDR3 bases are TGTGCCAGCAGTTACTCGGTGACAGACGAAGCTTTCTTT. V is TRBV6-6 and J is TRBJ1-1; D may be TRBD1 (5 bases). Trimming stripped 0 bases from V and 8 bases from J, with 10 bases between. The germline CDR1 and CDR2 sequences are MNHNY and SVGAGI (reference sequence). This CDR3 region has 13 residues.

The V and J genes are TRBV18 and TRBJ2-1, with 13 bases identical to TRBD2. The CDR3 runs to 15 residues. J lost 4 bases, V lost 3 bases, and 0 bases had no gene match. Germline values: CDR1 KGHSH, CDR2 LQKENI. CDR3 amino acids: CASSPGLAGYNEQFF. The CDR3 DNA sequence: TGTGCCAGCTCACCGGGACTAGCGGGATACAATGAGCAGTTCTTC.

The chain links TRBV6-1 to TRBJ2-2; 8 bases match TRBD2. Germline CDR1 reads MNHNS; CDR2 reads SASEGT. The V segment lost 4 bases and the J segment 4 bases; nucleotides outside the gene matches: 8. The CDR3 is 16 residues long. The CDR3 nucleotides are TGTGCCAGCAGTGGACGAGCGGGAGTAGTCACCGGGGAGCTGTTTTTT. It yields the protein CASSGRAGVVTGELFF.

The chain employs TRBV18 and TRBJ2-7; D is unresolved. Per germline, CDR1 KGHSH and CDR2 LQKENI. The CDR3 loop spans 13 amino acids. Deletions cut 3 bases from V and 0 bases from J, with 6 bases between. The CDR3 here is CASSPTDSYEQYV. In nucleotides, the CDR3 is TGTGCCAGCTCACCGACGGACTCCTACGAGCAGTACGTC.

The chain uses TRBV6-5 and TRBJ1-1; D gene uncertain. CDR3 length equals 16 residues. Trimming stripped 2 bases from V and 2 bases from J, with 15 bases between. CDR1 is MNHEY, CDR2 SVGAGI, per germline. As DNA, the CDR3 is TGTGCCAGCAGTTACGGTGCAGAGGGATTAAACACTGAAGCTTTCTTT. Residues: CASSYGAEGLNTEAFF.

This CDR3 is CASSIGGTDTQYF. CDR3 bases: TGTGCCAGCAGTATAGGGGGCACAGATACGCAGTATTTT. The chain employs TRBV2 and TRBJ2-3, with D tentatively TRBD1 (5 bases). Germline V CDR1 and CDR2: SNHLY, FYNNEI. This CDR3 spans 13 amino acids. V was shortened by 5 bases and J by 1 base, with 7 bases between the two germline ends.

This clone was seen more than once but under ten times. The J gene is TRBJ1-4, the V gene TRBV30; tentatively, D is TRBD1 (5 bases). Per germline, CDR1 GTSNPN and CDR2 SVGIG (reference sequence). The CDR3 is 14 amino acids. V lost 3 bases, J lost 7 bases, and 15 bases lay in between. The chain's CDR3 is CAWRAKTAIEKLFF. The CDR3 DNA reads as TGTGCCTGGAGAGCTAAGACAGCCATTGAAAAACTGTTTTTT.